This T cell receptor (beta chain) is from a study of T cell responses to AZD1222 COVID-19 vaccine. Findings and limits, study-wide: Just a handful of AZD1222 recipients were seropositive at baseline.

The assay was immunoSEQ multiplex PCR, and TCRdb's table has in-frame clones only and misses some. In the table there are about 150,000 clones, roughly 93% of which are singletons. Worth noting for this clone: Its antigen is unidentified.

V lost 4 bases, J lost 4 bases, and 8 bases lay in between. From germline, CDR1 is ENHRY and CDR2 SYGVKD. The CDR3 is 13 residues long. This TCR was sampled from an adult who received the AZD1222 COVID-19 vaccine. Sample: peripheral blood, taken 28 days after the second AZD1222 dose. This sequence joins TRBV10-3 and TRBJ2-1; TRBD2 is a possible D gene (5 bases). CDR3 protein: CAISGTGYNEQFF. CDR3 coding DNA: TGTGCCATCAGTGGGACTGGTTACAATGAGCAGTTCTTC.